This TCR beta chain was observed in a study of T-cell memory formation after mild COVID-19. Study findings and constraints: Largely, contracting CD4+ clones fell within CM and EM, and contracting CD8+ clones within EMRA.

This clonotype showed up just a few times. The antigen remains unidentified. TCR alpha and TCR beta cDNA libraries with sample barcodes and UMIs came from 5'RACE using constant-segment primers. MiXCR was run by TCRdb on the 5' RACE reads, yielding one entry per CDR3 protein. The table has approximately 300,000 distinct CDR3 sequences, approximately 8.4% seen once. The CDR3 loop spans 14 amino acids. The germline V and J ends were trimmed by 0 bases and 4 bases, with 12 bases remaining between them. CDR1 is DFQATT and CDR2 is SNEGSKA in the germline V gene (reference sequence). The rearrangement uses TRBV20-1 and TRBJ1-2; D may be TRBD1 (5 bases). The receptor was isolated from a young man who had mild COVID-19 (a few samples of this study predate the infection). Cell type and time point are not known. The specimen was PBMCs or a T cell subset sorted from them (not recorded which). This CDR3 is CSARERGSLYGYTF. CDR3 nucleotide sequence: TGCAGTGCTAGAGAGAGGGGCAGCCTCTATGGCTACACCTTC.